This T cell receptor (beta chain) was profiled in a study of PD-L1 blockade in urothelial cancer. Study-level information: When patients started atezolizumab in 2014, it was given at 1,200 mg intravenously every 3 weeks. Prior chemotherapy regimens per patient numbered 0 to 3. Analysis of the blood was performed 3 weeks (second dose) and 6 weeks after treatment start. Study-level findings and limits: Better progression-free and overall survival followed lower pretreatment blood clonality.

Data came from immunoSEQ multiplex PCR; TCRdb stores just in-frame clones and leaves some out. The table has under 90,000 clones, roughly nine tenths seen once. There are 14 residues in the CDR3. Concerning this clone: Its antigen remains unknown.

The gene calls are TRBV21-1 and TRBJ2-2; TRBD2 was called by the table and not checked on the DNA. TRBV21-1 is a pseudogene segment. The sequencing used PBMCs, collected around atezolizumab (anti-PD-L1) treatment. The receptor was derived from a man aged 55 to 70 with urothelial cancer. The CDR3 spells CASSREGRAGELFF. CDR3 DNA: TGTGCCAGCAGCCGGGAGGGGCGGGCCGGGGAGCTGTTTTTT.